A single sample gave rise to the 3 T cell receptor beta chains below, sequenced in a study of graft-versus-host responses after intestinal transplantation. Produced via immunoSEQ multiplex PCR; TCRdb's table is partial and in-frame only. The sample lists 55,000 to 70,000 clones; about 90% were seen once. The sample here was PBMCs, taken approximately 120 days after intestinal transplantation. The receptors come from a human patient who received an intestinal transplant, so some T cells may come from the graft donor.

CDR3 in amino acids: CATSGGQGFSGNTIYF. The CDR3 nucleotides are TGTGCCACCAGCGGGGGACAGGGCTTTTCCGGAAACACCATATATTTT. The V gene is TRBV15, the J gene TRBJ1-3; 9 bases map to TRBD1. The junction had 9 bases not matched to a gene; V was cut back by 5 bases and J by 4 bases. The CDR3 is made up of 16 amino acids. Germline V gene lookup returns CDR1 LNHNV and CDR2 YYDKDF (reference sequence).

The CDR3 region is CASSPGTVKNIQYF. The CDR3 bases are TGTGCCAGCTCACCCGGGACAGTAAAAAACATTCAGTACTTC. The chain joins TRBV18 to TRBJ2-4, with 7 nucleotides matching TRBD1. Losses at the gene ends were 3 bases for V and 4 bases for J; bases not matched to a gene: 3. Per germline, CDR1 KGHSH and CDR2 LQKENI. The CDR3 spans 14 residues.

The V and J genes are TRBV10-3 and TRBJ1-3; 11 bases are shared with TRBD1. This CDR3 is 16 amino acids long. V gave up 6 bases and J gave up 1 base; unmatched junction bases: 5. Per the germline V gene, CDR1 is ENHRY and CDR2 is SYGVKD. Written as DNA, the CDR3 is TGTGCCATCAGGGGGACAGGGGGTACATCTGGAAACACCATATATTTT. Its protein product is CAIRGTGGTSGNTIYF.